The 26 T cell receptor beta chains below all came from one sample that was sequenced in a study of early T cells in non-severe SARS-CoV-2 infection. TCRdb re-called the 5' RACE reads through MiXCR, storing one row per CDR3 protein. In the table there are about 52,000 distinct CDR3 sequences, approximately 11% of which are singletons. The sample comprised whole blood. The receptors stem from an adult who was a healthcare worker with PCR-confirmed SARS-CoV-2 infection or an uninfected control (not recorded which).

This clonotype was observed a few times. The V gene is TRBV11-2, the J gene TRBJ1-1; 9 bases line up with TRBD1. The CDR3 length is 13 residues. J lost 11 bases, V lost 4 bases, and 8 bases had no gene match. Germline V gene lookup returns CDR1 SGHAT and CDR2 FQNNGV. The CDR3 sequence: CASSWTGEAEAFF. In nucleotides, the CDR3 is TGTGCCAGCAGCTGGACAGGGGAGGCGGAGGCTTTCTTT.

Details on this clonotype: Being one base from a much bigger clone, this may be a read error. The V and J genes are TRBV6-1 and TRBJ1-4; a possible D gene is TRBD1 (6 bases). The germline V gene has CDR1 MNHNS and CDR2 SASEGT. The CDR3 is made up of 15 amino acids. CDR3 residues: CASSEEQGLNEKLSF. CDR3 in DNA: TGTGCCAGCAGTGAGGAACAGGGACTTAATGAAAAACTGTCTTTT.

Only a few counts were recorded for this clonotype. Here the CDR3 DNA reads TGCGCCAGCAGCCCGACAGGGGGCGATAGGGGGTATGGCTACACCTTC. It codes for CASSPTGGDRGYGYTF. This rearrangement joins TRBV4-1 to TRBJ1-2; 10 positions match TRBD1. This CDR3 has 16 residues. Trimming removed 4 bases from V and 5 bases from J; junction bases left unmatched: 10. Germline V gene lookup returns CDR1 MGHRA and CDR2 YSYEKL.

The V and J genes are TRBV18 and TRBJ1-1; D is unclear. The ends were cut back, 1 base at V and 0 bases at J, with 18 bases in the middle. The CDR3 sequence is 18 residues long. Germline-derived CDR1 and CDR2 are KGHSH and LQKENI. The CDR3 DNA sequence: TGTGCCAGCTCACCACTTCCGGTGGGGTCCGGATTGAACACTGAAGCTTTCTTT. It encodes CASSPLPVGSGLNTEAFF. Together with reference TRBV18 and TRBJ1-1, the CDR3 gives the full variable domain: NAGVMQNPRHLVRRRGQEARLRCSPMKGHSHVYWYRQLPEEGLKFMVYLQKENIIDESGMPKERFSAEFPKEGPSILRIQQVVRGDSAAYFCASSPLPVGSGLNTEAFFGQGTRLTVV.

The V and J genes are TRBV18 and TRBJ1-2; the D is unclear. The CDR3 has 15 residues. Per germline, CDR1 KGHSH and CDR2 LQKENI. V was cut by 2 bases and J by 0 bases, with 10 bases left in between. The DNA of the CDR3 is TGTGCCAGCTCACCAGGGCGGCAAGCTAACTATGGCTACACCTTC. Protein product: CASSPGRQANYGYTF.

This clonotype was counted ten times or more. Here the CDR3 reads CASSLGGGAYNEQFF. The CDR3 DNA reads TGTGCCAGCAGCTTAGGCGGGGGGGCTTACAATGAGCAGTTCTTC. This chain joins TRBV7-9 and TRBJ2-1; 9 bases align to TRBD2. CDR3 length: 15 amino acids. Germline trimming cut 1 base from V and 4 bases from J; bases unmatched to any gene: 2. The germline V gene encodes CDR1 SEHNR and CDR2 FQNEAQ (reference sequence).

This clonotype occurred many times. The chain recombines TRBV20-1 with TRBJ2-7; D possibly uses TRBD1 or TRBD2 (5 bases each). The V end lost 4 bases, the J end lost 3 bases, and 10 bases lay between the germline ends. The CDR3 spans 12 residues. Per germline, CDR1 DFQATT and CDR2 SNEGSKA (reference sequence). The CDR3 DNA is TGCAGTGCTAAAGGGACGGTCTACGAGCAGTACTTC. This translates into CSAKGTVYEQYF.

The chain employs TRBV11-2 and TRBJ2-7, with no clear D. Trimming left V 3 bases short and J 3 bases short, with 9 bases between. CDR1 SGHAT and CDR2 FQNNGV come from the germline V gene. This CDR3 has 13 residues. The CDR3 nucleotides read TGTGCCAGCAGCTTGGGCTCCTACTACGAGCAGTACTTC. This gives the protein CASSLGSYYEQYF.

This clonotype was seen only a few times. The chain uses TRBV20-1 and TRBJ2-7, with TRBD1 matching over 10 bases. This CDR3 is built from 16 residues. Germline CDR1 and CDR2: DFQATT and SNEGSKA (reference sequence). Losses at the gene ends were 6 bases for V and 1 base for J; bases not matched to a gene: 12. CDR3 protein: CSAPTGTGAVSYEQYF. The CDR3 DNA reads TGCAGTGCGCCGACCGGGACAGGGGCTGTTTCCTACGAGCAGTACTTC.

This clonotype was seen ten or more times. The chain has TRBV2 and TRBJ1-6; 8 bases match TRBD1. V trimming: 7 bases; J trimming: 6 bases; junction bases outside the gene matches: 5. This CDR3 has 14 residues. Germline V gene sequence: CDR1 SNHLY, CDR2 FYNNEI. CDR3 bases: TGTGCCAGCAACCAGGGGGCAGTTAATTCACCCCTCCACTTT. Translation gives CASNQGAVNSPLHF. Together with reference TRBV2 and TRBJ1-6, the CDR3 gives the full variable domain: EPEVTQTPSHQVTQMGQEVILRCVPISNHLYFYWYRQILGQKVEFLVSFYNNEISEKSEIFDDQFSVERPDGSNFTLKIRSTKLEDSAMYFCASNQGAVNSPLHFGNGTRLTVT.

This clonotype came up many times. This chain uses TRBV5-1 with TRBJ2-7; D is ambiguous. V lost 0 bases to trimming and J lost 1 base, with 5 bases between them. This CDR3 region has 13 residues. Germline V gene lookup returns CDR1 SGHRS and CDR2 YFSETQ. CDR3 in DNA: TGCGCCAGCAGCTTGGAGGTTTCCTACGAGCAGTACTTC. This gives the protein CASSLEVSYEQYF.

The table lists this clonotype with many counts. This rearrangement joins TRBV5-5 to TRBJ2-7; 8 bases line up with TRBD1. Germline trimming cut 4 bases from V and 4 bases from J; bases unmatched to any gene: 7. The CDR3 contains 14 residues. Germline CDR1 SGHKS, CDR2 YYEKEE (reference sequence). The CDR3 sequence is CASSRDGQGYEQYF. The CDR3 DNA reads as TGTGCCAGCAGCCGGGACGGACAGGGTTACGAGCAGTACTTC.

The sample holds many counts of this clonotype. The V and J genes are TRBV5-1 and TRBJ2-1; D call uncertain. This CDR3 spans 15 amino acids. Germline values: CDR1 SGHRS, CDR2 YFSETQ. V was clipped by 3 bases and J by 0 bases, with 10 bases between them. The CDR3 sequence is CASSSSSFSYNEQFF. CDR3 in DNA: TGCGCCAGCAGCTCGTCCTCTTTCTCCTACAATGAGCAGTTCTTC.

CDR3 nucleotides: TGTGCCATCCAGGGACTTTTCACAGATACGCAGTATTTT. Amino acid sequence: CAIQGLFTDTQYF. The V and J genes are TRBV10-3 and TRBJ2-3, with D possibly matching TRBD2 (6 bases). Per germline, CDR1 ENHRY and CDR2 SYGVKD. Trimming cost V 8 bases and J 2 bases, with 11 bases left between them. This CDR3 contains 13 residues.

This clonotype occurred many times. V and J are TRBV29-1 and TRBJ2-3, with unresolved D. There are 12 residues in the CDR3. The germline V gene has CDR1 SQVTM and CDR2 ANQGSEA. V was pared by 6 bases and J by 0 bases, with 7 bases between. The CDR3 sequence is CSVAPSTDTQYF. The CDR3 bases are TGCAGCGTGGCCCCTAGCACAGATACGCAGTATTTT.

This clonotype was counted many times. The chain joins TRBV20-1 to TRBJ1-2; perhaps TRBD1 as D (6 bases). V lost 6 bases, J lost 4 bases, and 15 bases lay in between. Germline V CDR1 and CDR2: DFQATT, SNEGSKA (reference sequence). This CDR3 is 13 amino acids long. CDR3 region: CSAHTGTRYGYTF. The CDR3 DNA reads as TGCAGTGCCCATACAGGGACTCGCTATGGCTACACCTTC.

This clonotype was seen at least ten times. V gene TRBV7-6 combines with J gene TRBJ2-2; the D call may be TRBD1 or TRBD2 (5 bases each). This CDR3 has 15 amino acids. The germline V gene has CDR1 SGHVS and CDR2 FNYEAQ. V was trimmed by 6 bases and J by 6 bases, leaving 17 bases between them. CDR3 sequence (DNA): TGTGCCAGCAGTTGGACGCTGGGGGTTCCCGGGGAGCTGTTTTTT. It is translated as CASSWTLGVPGELFF.

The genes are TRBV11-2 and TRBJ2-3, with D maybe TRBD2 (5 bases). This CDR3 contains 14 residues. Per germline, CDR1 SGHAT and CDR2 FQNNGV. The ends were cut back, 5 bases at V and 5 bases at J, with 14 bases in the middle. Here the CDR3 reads CASSPGGYIDTQYF. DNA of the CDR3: TGTGCCAGCAGCCCAGGAGGTTATATAGATACGCAGTATTTT.

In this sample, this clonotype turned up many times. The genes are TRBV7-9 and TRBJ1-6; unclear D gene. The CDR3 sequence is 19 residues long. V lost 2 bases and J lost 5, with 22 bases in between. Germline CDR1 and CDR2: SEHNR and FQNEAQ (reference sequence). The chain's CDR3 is CASSLSFRRAAPDNSPLHF. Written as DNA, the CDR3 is TGTGCCAGCAGCTTAAGTTTTCGTAGGGCGGCACCGGATAATTCACCCCTCCACTTT.

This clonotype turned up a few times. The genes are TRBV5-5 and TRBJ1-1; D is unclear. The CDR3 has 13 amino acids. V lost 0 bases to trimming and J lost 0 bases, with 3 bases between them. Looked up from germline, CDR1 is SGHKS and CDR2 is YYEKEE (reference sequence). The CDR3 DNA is TGTGCCAGCAGCTTGGTCATGAACACTGAAGCTTTCTTT. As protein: CASSLVMNTEAFF.

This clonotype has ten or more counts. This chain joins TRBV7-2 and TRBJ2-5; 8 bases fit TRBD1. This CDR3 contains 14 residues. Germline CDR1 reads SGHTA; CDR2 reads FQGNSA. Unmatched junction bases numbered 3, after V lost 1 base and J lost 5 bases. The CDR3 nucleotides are TGTGCCAGCAGCTTAGATCAGGGGGCGGAGACCCAGTACTTC. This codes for CASSLDQGAETQYF.

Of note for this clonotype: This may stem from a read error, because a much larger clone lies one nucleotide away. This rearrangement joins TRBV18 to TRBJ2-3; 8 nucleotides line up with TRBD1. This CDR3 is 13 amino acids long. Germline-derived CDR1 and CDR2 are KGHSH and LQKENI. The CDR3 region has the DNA TGTGCCAGCTCACCGACAGGGGCAGAAACGCAGTATTTT. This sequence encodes CASSPTGAETQYF. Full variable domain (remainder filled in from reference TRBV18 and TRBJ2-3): NAGVMQNPRHLVRRRGQEARLRCSPMKGHSHVYWYRQLPEEGLKFMVYLQKENIIDESGMPKERFSAEFPKEGPSILRIQQVVRGDSAAYFCASSPTGAETQYFGPGTRLTVL.

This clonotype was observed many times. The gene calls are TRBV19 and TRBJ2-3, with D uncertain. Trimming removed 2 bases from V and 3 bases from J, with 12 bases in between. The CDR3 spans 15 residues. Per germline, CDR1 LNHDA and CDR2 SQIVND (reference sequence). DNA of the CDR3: TGTGCCAGTAGTATACCTAACGCCGGGACAGATACGCAGTATTTT. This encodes CASSIPNAGTDTQYF. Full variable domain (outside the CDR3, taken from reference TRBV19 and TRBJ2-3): DGGITQSPKYLFRKEGQNVTLSCEQNLNHDAMYWYRQDPGQGLRLIYYSQIVNDFQKGDIAEGYSVSREKKESFPLTVTSAQKNPTAFYLCASSIPNAGTDTQYFGPGTRLTVL.

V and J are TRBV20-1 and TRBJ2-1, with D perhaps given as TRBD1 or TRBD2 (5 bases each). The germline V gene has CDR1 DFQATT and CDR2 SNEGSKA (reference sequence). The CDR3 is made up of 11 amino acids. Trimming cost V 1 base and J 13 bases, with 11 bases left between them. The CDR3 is CSARVRGVQFF. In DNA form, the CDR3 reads TGCAGTGCTAGAGTACGAGGGGTTCAGTTCTTC.

The CDR3: CASSLIYNEQFF. CDR3 nucleotides: TGTGCCAGCAGTCTCATATACAATGAGCAGTTCTTC. V gene TRBV12-3 or TRBV12-4 combines with J gene TRBJ2-1, with D unclear. V was shortened by 5 bases and J by 4 bases, with 6 bases between the two germline ends. This CDR3 region has 12 residues.

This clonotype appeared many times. CDR3 in amino acids: CAISRTGGDGYTF. The CDR3 nucleotides are TGTGCCATCAGTCGGACAGGGGGCGATGGCTACACCTTC. The chain links TRBV10-3 to TRBJ1-2; TRBD1 matches 11 bases. After removal of 5 bases from V and 6 bases from J, the junction contained 2 bases not matched to a gene. Germline values: CDR1 ENHRY, CDR2 SYGVKD. The CDR3 spans 13 residues.